The entry below describes one T cell receptor (beta chain). Which antigen it targets is not known. No qualities accompany the bases; no much larger clone lies one base away. At one collaborating source in Seattle, patients were enrolled during active infection and were followed longitudinally through the course of disease. The collaborating institutions used their own protocols to collect whole blood in K2EDTA tubes. For TCRbeta analysis, collaborator samples were shipped as frozen whole blood, as isolated PBMCs, or as DNA extracted from either sample type. The sample belongs to a study of blood T cell repertoires in COVID-19 (dated by TCRdb to 2020 to 2021). About the study as a whole: Samples from collaborators originated in the United States, Italy and Spain and spanned both the acute and convalescent phases of COVID-19. The prospective study material was composed of cDNA or gDNA derived from T cells, B-cell-depleted T cells, or PBMCs. Subjects who had been exposed to COVID-19, were actively infected with it, or had recovered from it provided the deeply sampled blood TCRbeta repertoires that made up the dataset. The repertoires were released in a freely available public database intended as a resource for research on the immune response to SARS-CoV-2. Samples came from the ongoing ImmuneRACE study (first 160 participants) plus 1,254 subjects from 6 global collaborators. Sample metadata almost always included a de-identified subject ID, COVID-19 status, age in years and sex. Where available, HLA class I and class II types were taken from metadata supplied by the sample provider and were not determined by assay-based typing.

The immunoSEQ Assay, a bias-controlled multiplex PCR, was used to amplify TCRbeta CDR3 regions from genomic DNA. The authors' analysis ran thus. Within the assay, amplification of reference gene primers was used to estimate how many nucleated cells each sample contained. To quantify the absolute abundance of each unique TCRbeta CDR3 rearrangement, sequence reads were collapsed and filtered. For each sample, productive Simpson clonality was calculated as the square root of Simpson's diversity index over productive rearrangements. TCRdb's version of the immuneACCESS table is confined to in-frame rearrangements and falls short of the full clone set. An unresolved V gene accounts for under half of the shortfall where checked; the remainder is of unknown origin. D and trimming were read from the DNA, whereas the V and J calls and clone size are those reported in that table. The sample has 120,000 to 150,000 clones on record, 80% to 90% of them singletons. In total, the top ten clones hold 8% of the sample.

Findings and caveats that apply to the study as a whole: The amount of clinical and demographic metadata varied by source and participant and was provided uncurated.

This TCR derives from a woman aged 60 to 75 with COVID-19, enrolled during active disease. Material: peripheral blood.

The bases read TGTGCCAGCTCAGGGGGAACGTACACAGATACGCAGTATTTT. Translated, this is CASSGGTYTDTQYF. Here the chain combines TRBV7-3 and TRBJ2-3; 7 nucleotides in the junction match TRBD1. The CDR3, cysteine through phenylalanine, is 14 amino acids long. Only the CDR3 DNA stays, 42 bases, in frame from base 1. V is trimmed back by 8 bases and J by 2 bases, and the junction contains 7 bases that no gene match accounts for. The germline V gene yields SGHTA for CDR1 and FQGTGA for CDR2.